These T cell receptor beta chains were read from a single sample in a study of blood T cell repertoires in COVID-19. Measured with immunoSEQ multiplex PCR; TCRdb has only the in-frame clones, and not every one. The repertoire holds 210,000 or so clones, with 75% to 85% as singletons. The sample comprised PBMCs or T cells enriched from blood (not recorded which). These receptor sequences come from a woman aged 40 to 49 with acute COVID-19. CDR3s include the opening cysteine and the closing phenylalanine or tryptophan. Each record gives: J gene, V gene, CDR3 protein.

TRBJ1-2 | TRBV5-1 | CASSESGQGVRGYTF
TRBJ2-2 | TRBV7-3 | CASSLGRGPAGTGELFF
TRBJ1-2 | TRBV9 | CASSVAAQLNYGYTF
TRBJ1-2 | TRBV7-8 | CASSRFAGQGNYGYTF
TRBJ2-5 | TRBV10-3 | CAISEGREETQYF
TRBJ1-4 | TRBV28 | CASSMTGVVTNEKLFF
TRBJ1-1 | TRBV3-1/TRBV3-2 | CASSPPQWRDTEAFF
TRBJ2-1 | TRBV27 | CASSPRSGRGHEQFF
TRBJ1-4 | TRBV7-8 | CASSLVAQSYEKLFF
TRBJ1-1 | TRBV18 | CASSRSDRANTEAFF
TRBJ2-7 | TRBV19 | CASSIAEGSRSYEQYF
TRBJ2-7 | TRBV27 | CASSQRGQGFYEQYF
TRBJ2-2 | TRBV28 | CASLSPGGRANTGELFF
TRBJ2-7 | TRBV29-1 | CSVDAGTGTTYEQYF
TRBJ1-5 | TRBV5-6 | CASSAAGGNQPQHF
TRBJ2-7 | TRBV6-2/TRBV6-3 | CASSTGLAGGSHEQYF
TRBJ1-2 | TRBV29-1 | CSVEGTGMRGYTF
TRBJ2-7 | TRBV11-2 | CASRDTGLVFQYF
TRBJ2-1 | TRBV28 | CASSLTSGFNNEQFF
TRBJ2-3 | TRBV12-5 | CASGRTGTDTQYF
TRBJ1-2 | TRBV6-2/TRBV6-3 | CASSNGGGYGYTF
TRBJ2-2 | TRBV28 | CAIPGSSNTGELFF
TRBJ2-2 | TRBV24-1 | CATSDLPSGGNTGELFF
TRBJ1-2 | TRBV6-5 | CASRRGVFYGYTF
TRBJ2-3 | TRBV28 | CASSLPTAGADTQYF
TRBJ1-4 | TRBV30 | CAWSVQSEKLFF
TRBJ2-7 | TRBV11-3 | CASRTTGTEQYF
TRBJ1-2 | TRBV7-2 | CASSFSGRDRSGYTF
TRBJ1-5 | TRBV6-8 | CASSYSRARNQPQHF
TRBJ1-6 | TRBV5-1 | CASSLDNINSPLHF
TRBJ2-5 | TRBV18 | CASSPARVRETQYF
TRBJ1-1 | TRBV7-2 | CASSRTGMNTEAFF